This TCR beta chain was retrieved from a study of identical twins. Notes on the study in general: Those out-of-frame alpha sequences shared by twins showed an excess of low generation probability.

This clonotype was found many times. The antigen remains unidentified. The CDR3 runs to 13 residues. With 6 bases removed from V and 6 bases from J, the gap between germline ends came to 14 bases. MiXCR was run by TCRdb on the 5' RACE reads, yielding one entry per CDR3 protein. Here the sample spans 200,000 to 250,000 distinct CDR3 sequences, around 8% being singletons. Each donor was a healthy Caucasian. These same records also appear under a second study, on yellow fever vaccine responses in identical twins.

This TCR derives from a woman aged 18-30 years in good health. Sequenced material: memory (CD45RO+) T cells sorted from blood. The V and J genes are TRBV12-3 or TRBV12-4 and TRBJ1-1; D possibly corresponds to TRBD1 (5 bases). The CDR3 protein is CASSGDGSAEAFF. DNA of the CDR3: TGTGCCAGCAGCGGGGACGGATCGGCTGAAGCTTTCTTT.